Described below is a single TCR beta chain sequence and its context. These data come from a study of cytomegalovirus exposure and HLA in healthy donors. The PCR used 60 Vbeta and 13 Jbeta primers. Only in-frame clones appear in the TCRdb table, and some are missing; sequencing was by immunoSEQ multiplex PCR. Of roughly 100,000 clones in the sample, about 71% are singletons; the top ten hold roughly 0.79%. Sequences were obtained from PBMCs. The TCR originated in a boy younger than 18 in good health and CMV-seronegative.

CDR3 coding DNA: TGTGCCAGCAGTTCAGGGGCAGGGGCGAATTCACCCCTCCACTTT. This sequence encodes CASSSGAGANSPLHF. V and J are TRBV27 and TRBJ1-6, with a tentative D call TRBD1 (6 bases). The CDR3 length is 15 residues. Germline V gene lookup returns CDR1 MNHEY and CDR2 SMNVEV (reference sequence). Deletions cut 4 bases from V and 7 bases from J, with 14 bases between.